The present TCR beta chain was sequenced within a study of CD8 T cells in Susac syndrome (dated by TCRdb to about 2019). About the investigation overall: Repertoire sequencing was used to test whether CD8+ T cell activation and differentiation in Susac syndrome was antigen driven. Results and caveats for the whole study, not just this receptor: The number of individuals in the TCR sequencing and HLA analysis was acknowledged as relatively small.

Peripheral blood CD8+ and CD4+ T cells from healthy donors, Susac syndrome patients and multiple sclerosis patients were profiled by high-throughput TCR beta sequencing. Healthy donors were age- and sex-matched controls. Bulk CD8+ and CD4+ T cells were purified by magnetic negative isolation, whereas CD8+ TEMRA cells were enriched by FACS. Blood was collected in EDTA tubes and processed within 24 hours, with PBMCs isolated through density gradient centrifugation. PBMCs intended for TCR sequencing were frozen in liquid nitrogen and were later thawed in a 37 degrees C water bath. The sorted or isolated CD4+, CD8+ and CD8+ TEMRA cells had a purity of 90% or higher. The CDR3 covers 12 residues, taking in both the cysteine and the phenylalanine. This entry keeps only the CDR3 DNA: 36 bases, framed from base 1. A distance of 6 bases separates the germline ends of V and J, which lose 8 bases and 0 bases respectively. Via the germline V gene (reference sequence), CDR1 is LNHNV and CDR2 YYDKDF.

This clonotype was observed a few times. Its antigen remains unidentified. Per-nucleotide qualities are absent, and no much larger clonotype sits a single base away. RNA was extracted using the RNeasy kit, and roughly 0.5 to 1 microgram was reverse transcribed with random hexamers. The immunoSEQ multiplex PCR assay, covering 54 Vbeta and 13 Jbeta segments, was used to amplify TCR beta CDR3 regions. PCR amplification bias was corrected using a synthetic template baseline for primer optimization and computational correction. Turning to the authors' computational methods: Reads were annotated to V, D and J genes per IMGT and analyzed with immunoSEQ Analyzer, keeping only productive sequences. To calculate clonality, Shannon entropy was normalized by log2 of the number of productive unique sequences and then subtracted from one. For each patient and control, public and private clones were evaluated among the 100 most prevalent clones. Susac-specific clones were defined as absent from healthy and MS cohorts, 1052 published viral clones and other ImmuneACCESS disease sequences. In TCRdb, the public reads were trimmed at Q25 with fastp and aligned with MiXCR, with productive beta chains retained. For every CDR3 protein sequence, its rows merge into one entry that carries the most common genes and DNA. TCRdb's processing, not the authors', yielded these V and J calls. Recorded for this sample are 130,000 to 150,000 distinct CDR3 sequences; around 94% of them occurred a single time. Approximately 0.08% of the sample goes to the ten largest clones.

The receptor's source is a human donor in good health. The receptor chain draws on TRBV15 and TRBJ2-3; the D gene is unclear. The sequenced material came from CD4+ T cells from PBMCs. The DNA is TGTGCCACCGGATACAGCACAGATACGCAGTATTTT. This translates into CATGYSTDTQYF.